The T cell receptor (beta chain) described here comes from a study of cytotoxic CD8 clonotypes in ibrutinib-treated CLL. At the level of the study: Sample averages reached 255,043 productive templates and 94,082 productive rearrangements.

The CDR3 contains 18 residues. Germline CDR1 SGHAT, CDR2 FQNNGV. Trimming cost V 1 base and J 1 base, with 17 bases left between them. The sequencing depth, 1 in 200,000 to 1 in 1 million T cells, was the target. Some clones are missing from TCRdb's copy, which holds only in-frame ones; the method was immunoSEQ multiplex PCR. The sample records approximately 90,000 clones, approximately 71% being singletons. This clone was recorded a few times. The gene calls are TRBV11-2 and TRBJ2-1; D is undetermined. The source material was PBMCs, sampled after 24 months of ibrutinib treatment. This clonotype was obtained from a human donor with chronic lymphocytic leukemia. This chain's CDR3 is CASSLGYALRVSYNEQFF. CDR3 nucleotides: TGTGCCAGCAGCTTAGGTTATGCGTTAAGGGTGTCCTACAATGAGCAGTTCTTC.